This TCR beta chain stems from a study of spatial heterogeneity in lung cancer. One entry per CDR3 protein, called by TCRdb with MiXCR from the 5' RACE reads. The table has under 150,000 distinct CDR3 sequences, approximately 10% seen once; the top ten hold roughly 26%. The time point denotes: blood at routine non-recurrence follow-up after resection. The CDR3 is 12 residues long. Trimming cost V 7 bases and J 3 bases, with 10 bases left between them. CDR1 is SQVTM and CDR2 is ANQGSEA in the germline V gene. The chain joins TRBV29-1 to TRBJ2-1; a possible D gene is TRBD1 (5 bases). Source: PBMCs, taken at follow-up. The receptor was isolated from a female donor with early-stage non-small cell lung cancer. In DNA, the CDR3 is TGCAGCGCCTCAGGGAACTACAATGAGCAGTTCTTC. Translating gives CSASGNYNEQFF.